This T cell receptor (beta chain) stems from a study of blood T cell repertoires in COVID-19. Study as a whole: Material from acute and convalescent COVID-19 was sourced from the United States, Italy and Spain.

Original data processing: Estimates of nucleated cell counts were drawn from the amplification of reference gene primers. Assay used: immunoSEQ multiplex PCR; TCRdb lists only in-frame clones, some missing. The D gene and trimming were derived from the DNA, and the V and J assignments and clone size from that table. Among about 240,000 clones listed, roughly four fifths were seen once. V was pared by 3 bases and J by 8 bases, with 20 bases between. Germline CDR1 SGHNT, CDR2 YYREEE (reference sequence). The CDR3 loop spans 15 amino acids. Sample: peripheral blood. The sequence was obtained from a woman in her seventies with acute or convalescent COVID-19. The rearrangement links TRBV5-4 to TRBJ1-2; D may be TRBD1 (6 bases). The CDR3: CASSWPTGLTEGYTF. CDR3 DNA sequence: TGTGCCAGCAGCTGGCCCACAGGGTTAACGGAAGGCTACACCTTC.